The 32 T cell receptor beta chains in this list originate from one sample, sequenced in a study of shared clonotypes between healthy human individuals. Generated by immunoSEQ multiplex PCR, the TCRdb table keeps only in-frame clones and is missing some. Altogether about 480,000 clones are present, 79% being singletons, with the ten largest covering roughly 13%. The specimen was PBMCs. These receptors were taken from a woman between 35 and 50 years old in good health. Some clones in this sample may be carry-over from other donors' samples.

Only a few counts were recorded for this clone. The chain joins TRBV6-5 to TRBJ1-2; a weak D match, TRBD1 (5 bases). CDR3 length equals 16 residues. CDR1 and CDR2 from the germline V gene are MNHEY and SVGAGI. With 0 bases removed from V and 5 bases from J, the gap between germline ends came to 16 bases. The CDR3 nucleotides read TGTGCCAGCAGTTACTCGATGGGACGGGAAGGGTATGGCTACACCTTC. This encodes CASSYSMGREGYGYTF.

The chain carries TRBV28 and TRBJ2-5; the match to TRBD1 covers 8 bases. With V trimmed by 4 bases and J by 4 bases, 8 bases remained unmatched. The CDR3 loop spans 15 amino acids. CDR1 is MDHEN and CDR2 is SYDVKM in the germline V gene. In DNA, the CDR3 is TGTGCCAGCAGTTACTCCCCAGGGACAGGAGAGACCCAGTACTTC. Translating gives CASSYSPGTGETQYF.

This clone was observed a handful of times. The rearrangement links TRBV28 to TRBJ1-5; 8 positions agree with TRBD1. From germline, CDR1 is MDHEN and CDR2 SYDVKM. This CDR3 is built from 15 residues. Germline trimming cut 6 bases from V and 1 base from J; bases unmatched to any gene: 5. The CDR3 DNA reads TGTGCCAGCAGGCGTCAGGGGGCAAGCAATCAGCCCCAGCATTTT. Amino acid sequence: CASRRQGASNQPQHF.

This clone appeared a few times. Other DNA sequences in the sample encode the same CDR3. J is TRBJ1-2 and V is TRBV30; D remains unclear. With 1 base removed from V and 6 bases from J, the gap between germline ends came to 6 bases. The CDR3 covers 11 residues. Germline CDR1 GTSNPN, CDR2 SVGIG (reference sequence). The CDR3 nucleotides are TGTGCCTGGAGTGCGGGGAATGGCTACACCTTC. Its translation: CAWSAGNGYTF.

This chain links TRBV25-1 with TRBJ2-2; 9 bases agree with TRBD2. The V gene's germline CDR1 is MGHDK and CDR2 SYGVNS. The CDR3 consists of 16 residues. V was pared by 3 bases and J by 2 bases, with 4 bases of the junction left unmatched. As DNA, the CDR3 is TGTGCCAGCAGTGAGCTAGCGGGACACAACACCGGGGAGCTGTTTTTT. Protein sequence: CASSELAGHNTGELFF.

The gene calls are TRBV7-9 and TRBJ2-5; D is uncertain. Germline CDR1 reads SEHNR; CDR2 reads FQNEAQ (reference sequence). V was trimmed by 5 bases and J by 1 base, leaving 14 bases between them. The CDR3 length is 15 residues. The CDR3 here is CASSVSHWTQETQYF. As DNA, the CDR3 is TGTGCCAGCAGCGTCAGTCATTGGACCCAAGAGACCCAGTACTTC.

V is TRBV6-1 and J is TRBJ2-1, with D tentatively TRBD1 (5 bases). The CDR3 runs to 13 residues. Germline loops: CDR1 MNHNS, CDR2 SASEGT. The germline V and J ends were trimmed by 2 bases and 5 bases, with 7 bases remaining between them. CDR3 amino acids: CASSERGNNEQFF. CDR3 nucleotides: TGTGCCAGCAGTGAAAGGGGTAACAATGAGCAGTTCTTC.

The chain recombines TRBV6-5 with TRBJ1-1; tentatively, D is TRBD1 (5 bases). V shed 5 bases and J shed 2 bases, with 9 bases lying between them. The CDR3 sequence is 13 residues long. Per the germline V gene, CDR1 is MNHEY and CDR2 is SVGAGI. CDR3 loop: CASSAGINTEAFF. CDR3 DNA: TGTGCCAGCAGTGCAGGGATTAACACTGAAGCTTTCTTT.

The V call is TRBV9, the J call TRBJ2-1; 11 bases are shared with TRBD2. This CDR3 has 15 residues. CDR1 and CDR2 from the germline V gene are SGDLS and YYNGEE. The V segment lost 4 bases and the J segment 6 bases; nucleotides outside the gene matches: 6. The CDR3 spells CASSKGLAAINEQFF. The CDR3 bases are TGTGCCAGCAGCAAGGGACTAGCGGCGATCAATGAGCAGTTCTTC.

This clone has ten or more counts. The chain combines TRBV6-5 with TRBJ1-2; D remains ambiguous. Trimming took off 9 bases at V and 8 bases at J, with 16 bases between the two ends. The CDR3 is 12 amino acids. CDR1 and CDR2 from the germline V gene are MNHEY and SVGAGI. CDR3 region: CASATGVGGYTF. The CDR3 coding sequence is TGTGCCAGTGCTACGGGCGTTGGGGGCTACACCTTC.

The chain carries TRBV7-6 and TRBJ1-3; D call uncertain. V gave up 1 base and J gave up 3 bases, with 10 bases separating them. From germline, CDR1 is SGHVS and CDR2 FNYEAQ. The CDR3 sequence is 15 residues long. The CDR3 DNA reads as TGTGCCAGCAGCTTAGGCTCCGGAGTTGGAAACACCATATATTTT. Its protein is CASSLGSGVGNTIYF.

This chain links TRBV29-1 with TRBJ2-2; TRBD1 aligns across 9 bases. CDR1 and CDR2 (germline): SQVTM, ANQGSEA. The CDR3 is 14 residues long. The ends lost 4 bases at V and 4 bases at J; junction bases unmatched: 4. The CDR3 sequence: CSVGRTGATGELFF. The DNA for the CDR3 is TGCAGCGTTGGGCGGACAGGGGCCACCGGGGAGCTGTTTTTT.

The rearrangement links TRBV29-1 to TRBJ2-3, with no clear D. CDR3 length: 13 residues. In germline, CDR1 is SQVTM, CDR2 ANQGSEA. CDR3 nucleotides: TGCAGTCTAGACAAATCTAGCACAGATACGCAGTATTTT. Its translation: CSLDKSSTDTQYF.

This clone was seen ten or more times. The V call is TRBV30, the J call TRBJ2-1; TRBD2 matches at 8 bases. The CDR3 is 16 residues long. J gave up 4 bases and V 0 bases, and 8 bases lay outside the gene matches. CDR1 is GTSNPN, CDR2 SVGIG, per germline (reference sequence). In DNA form, the CDR3 reads TGTGCCTGGAGTGTACCTGGTACTAGCGGTTACAATGAGCAGTTCTTC. This sequence encodes CAWSVPGTSGYNEQFF.

V usage is TRBV4-2 and J usage is TRBJ2-3, with D possibly TRBD2 on 6 matching bases. In germline, CDR1 is LGHNA, CDR2 YNFKEQ. V was clipped by 0 bases and J by 0 bases, with 7 bases between them. This CDR3 is 15 amino acids long. The CDR3 loop is CASSQDGTSTDTQYF. For the CDR3, the DNA is TGTGCCAGCAGCCAAGATGGGACTAGCACAGATACGCAGTATTTT.

V is TRBV7-3 and J is TRBJ2-1; possibly TRBD2 for D (5 bases). Trimming took 1 base from V and 3 from J, leaving 13 bases between them. The CDR3 has 16 amino acids. Germline V gene lookup returns CDR1 SGHTA and CDR2 FQGTGA. The CDR3 here is CASSLNGRGIYNEQFF. CDR3 nucleotide sequence: TGTGCCAGCAGCTTAAACGGACGGGGTATCTACAATGAGCAGTTCTTC.

This clone was counted a single time. The V and J genes are TRBV30 and TRBJ1-3, with D hard to call. Germline values: CDR1 GTSNPN, CDR2 SVGIG (reference sequence). The CDR3 has 13 residues. V lost 2 bases and J 1 base, leaving 6 bases between the germline ends. In DNA form, the CDR3 reads TGTGCCTGGAGTCCTGTGTCTGGAAACACCATATATTTT. This codes for CAWSPVSGNTIYF.

CDR3 sequence (DNA): TGTGCCAGTAGTATAGATGCCACGGCCGGCTCCTACAATGAGCAGTTCTTC. It specifies CASSIDATAGSYNEQFF. The chain joins TRBV19 to TRBJ2-1; D not resolved. From germline, CDR1 is LNHDA and CDR2 SQIVND (reference sequence). This CDR3 region has 17 residues. V shed 0 bases and J shed 0 bases, with 12 bases lying between them.

This clone was counted between two and nine times. This rearrangement joins TRBV9 to TRBJ2-5; 9 bases match TRBD2. Germline CDR1 reads SGDLS; CDR2 reads YYNGEE. The length of the CDR3 is 17 residues. Trimming removed 4 bases from V and 2 bases from J; junction bases left unmatched: 12. DNA of the CDR3: TGTGCCAGCAGCCCAGAGGGGCGGGAGGGTTGGCAAGAGACCCAGTACTTC. Translation: CASSPEGREGWQETQYF.

This clone was seen just once. The CDR3 sequence is CASGPGGPNQPQHF. In nucleotides, the CDR3 is TGTGCCAGCGGACCGGGGGGACCCAATCAGCCCCAGCATTTT. V usage is TRBV2 and J usage is TRBJ1-5; the D gene is possibly TRBD1 (5 bases). CDR1 is SNHLY and CDR2 is FYNNEI in the germline V gene. CDR3 length: 14 residues. The ends were cut back, 8 bases at V and 3 bases at J, with 14 bases in the middle.

The chain couples TRBV10-3 to TRBJ1-2, with D perhaps TRBD1 (5 bases). Germline V gene data show CDR1 as ENHRY and CDR2 as SYGVKD. Deletions cut 4 bases from V and 4 bases from J, with 10 bases between. The CDR3 runs 13 residues. The CDR3 reads CAISVEGVYGYTF. CDR3 nucleotide sequence: TGTGCCATCAGTGTCGAAGGGGTCTATGGCTACACCTTC.

The V gene is TRBV7-9, the J gene TRBJ2-5; D is unclear. The V and J ends lost 2 bases and 0 bases respectively, with 4 bases between them. Germline V gives CDR1 SEHNR, CDR2 FQNEAQ (reference sequence). There are 13 residues in the CDR3. CDR3 DNA: TGTGCCAGCAGCTTAAGGTACCAAGAGACCCAGTACTTC. Translated, it gives CASSLRYQETQYF.

This rearrangement joins TRBV5-4 to TRBJ2-1; a possible D gene is TRBD2 (5 bases). The CDR3 runs to 15 residues. Germline CDR1 SGHNT, CDR2 YYREEE (reference sequence). V dropped 0 bases and J dropped 0 bases, with 7 bases sitting between them. This CDR3 is CASSLEDSSYNEQFF. CDR3 nucleotides: TGTGCCAGCAGCTTGGAGGACTCCTCCTACAATGAGCAGTTCTTC.

Only one count was recorded for this clone. This chain links TRBV10-1 with TRBJ2-3, with D possibly being TRBD2 (6 bases). Trimming pared 4 bases from V and 8 bases from J, leaving 7 bases between. Germline V lookup: CDR1 WNHNN, CDR2 SYGVQD (reference sequence). The CDR3 sequence is 11 residues long. CDR3 region: CASSVGGTQYF. The CDR3 DNA follows: TGCGCCAGCAGTGTGGGGGGTACGCAGTATTTT.

The chain couples TRBV10-1 to TRBJ2-2, with D possibly being TRBD1 (6 bases). The V and J ends lost 2 bases and 4 bases respectively, with 14 bases between them. This CDR3 comprises 16 residues. The germline V gene encodes CDR1 WNHNN and CDR2 SYGVQD (reference sequence). The CDR3 coding sequence is TGCGCCAGCAGTGAGGACCGGGACACAATCACCGGGGAGCTGTTTTTT. It codes for CASSEDRDTITGELFF.

With regard to this clone: A far larger clone is only one base removed, so a read error is likely. This chain links TRBV6-1 with TRBJ2-2; 7 positions match TRBD1. The V segment lost 8 bases and the J segment 0 bases; nucleotides outside the gene matches: 0. The CDR3 extends over 13 amino acids. Germline lookup yields CDR1 MNHNS and CDR2 SASEGT. The CDR3 reads CASGTANTGELFF. The CDR3 DNA reads as TGTGCCAGCGGGACAGCGAACACCGGGGAGCTGTTTTTT.

This chain links TRBV5-6 with TRBJ2-7; D perhaps matches TRBD2 (6 bases). The germline V and J ends were trimmed by 1 base and 2 bases, with 13 bases remaining between them. CDR3 size: 15 residues. Per the germline V gene, CDR1 is SGHDT and CDR2 is YYEEEE. This CDR3 reads CASSLMREWPYEQYF. The CDR3 nucleotides read TGTGCCAGCAGCTTGATGCGGGAATGGCCCTACGAGCAGTACTTC.

The chain recombines TRBV25-1 with TRBJ2-7, with no clear D. CDR3 length: 11 residues. V was clipped by 2 bases and J by 7 bases, with 6 bases between them. Germline lookup yields CDR1 MGHDK and CDR2 SYGVNS. The CDR3 DNA reads as TGTGCCAGCAGTGAAGGAGCAGAGCAGTACTTC. It translates to CASSEGAEQYF.

This clone has ten or more counts. The chain recombines TRBV5-1 with TRBJ1-1, with D perhaps TRBD1 (6 bases). Trimming took 4 bases from V and 1 from J, leaving 32 bases between them. Looked up from germline, CDR1 is SGHRS and CDR2 is YFSETQ. This CDR3 is 21 amino acids long. The CDR3 nucleotides are TGCGCCAGCAGCGGAGGGGTCCTGGGGGGACCGACAGGTCGAGGGAACACTGAAGCTTTCTTT. It yields the protein CASSGGVLGGPTGRGNTEAFF.

This rearrangement joins TRBV30 to TRBJ2-3; 10 bases align to TRBD2. The V and J ends lost 3 bases and 6 bases, in that order; junction bases with no gene match: 3. This CDR3 has 13 residues. Per the germline V gene, CDR1 is GTSNPN and CDR2 is SVGIG (reference sequence). CDR3 amino acids: CAWRVAGGDTQYF. The DNA of the CDR3 is TGTGCCTGGAGGGTAGCGGGAGGTGATACGCAGTATTTT.

This clone has just a few counts. This chain uses TRBV18 with TRBJ2-2; 9 positions match TRBD2. Germline CDR1 KGHSH, CDR2 LQKENI. The CDR3 sequence is 16 residues long. The V gene end was trimmed by 1 base and the J gene end by 6 bases; junction bases not matched to a gene: 6. CDR3 in amino acids: CASSPLGSGSSGELFF. The CDR3 nucleotides read TGTGCCAGCTCACCACTGGGTAGCGGGAGTTCCGGGGAGCTGTTTTTT.

The J gene is TRBJ2-5, the V gene TRBV7-2; tentatively, D is TRBD2 (5 bases). V was cut by 5 bases and J by 5 bases, with 21 bases left in between. Germline V gene lookup returns CDR1 SGHTA and CDR2 FQGNSA. This CDR3 spans 16 amino acids. CDR3 nucleotide sequence: TGTGCCAGCAGCCCCCGGGCCCTCGGGAAGATGGAGACCCAGTACTTC. Encoded protein: CASSPRALGKMETQYF. Complete variable domain (other parts from reference TRBV7-2 and TRBJ2-5): GAGVSQSPSNKVTEKGKDVELRCDPISGHTALYWYRQSLGQGLEFLIYFQGNSAPDKSGLPSDRFSAERTGGSVSTLTIQRTQQEDSAVYLCASSPRALGKMETQYFGPGTRLLVL.